Shown below are 17 T cell receptor beta chains from a single sample sequenced in a study of blood T cells in healthy people across ages. Combining a sample-barcoded 5' primer with a J-beta primer mix, a second PCR ran for 7 to 11 cycles. TCRdb itself ran the 5' RACE reads through MiXCR, one entry per CDR3 protein. The table has almost 550,000 distinct CDR3 sequences, less than 25% seen once. The sample also formed part of further work on T cells of mothers and their children.

Sequencing used blood. The receptor set was obtained from a boy aged 5 to 17 in good health.

The chain employs TRBV20-1 and TRBJ1-5; 8 bases are shared with TRBD1. In germline, CDR1 is DFQATT, CDR2 SNEGSKA (reference sequence). V lost 6 bases, J lost 7 bases, and 5 bases stayed unmatched. This CDR3 spans 12 amino acids. The CDR3 sequence is CSARTGTQPQHF. In DNA, the CDR3 is TGCAGTGCAAGGACAGGGACACAGCCCCAGCATTTT.

This clonotype was seen a few times. The chain is built from TRBV20-1 and TRBJ1-1, with D maybe TRBD1 (5 bases). CDR1 DFQATT and CDR2 SNEGSKA come from the germline V gene (reference sequence). V lost 6 bases and J lost 0, with 11 bases in between. The CDR3 covers 13 residues. The CDR3 spells CSAGDLMNTEAFF. As DNA, the CDR3 is TGCAGTGCGGGGGACCTCATGAACACTGAAGCTTTCTTT.

The chain uses TRBV11-2 and TRBJ2-1; 8 positions match TRBD2. TRBJ2-5 matches the DNA end more closely, so the J call is doubtful. The length of the CDR3 is 18 residues. Germline CDR1 is SGHAT and CDR2 is FQNNGV. The CDR3 nucleotides are TGTGCCAGCAGCTTAGCTTCAGCGGGAGCGGCCCTGCGAGAGACCCAGTACTTC. It translates to CASSLASAGAALRETQYF.

The V call is TRBV18, the J call TRBJ2-5; maybe TRBD1 (6 bases). Germline values: CDR1 KGHSH, CDR2 LQKENI. The length of the CDR3 is 17 residues. V was pared by 4 bases and J by 2 bases, with 20 bases between. Written as DNA, the CDR3 is TGTGCCAGCTCACGGGGTCAGGGGCAGATGAGACAAGAGACCCAGTACTTC. Amino acids: CASSRGQGQMRQETQYF.

The chain has TRBV7-2 and TRBJ2-1; 8 nucleotides align to TRBD2. This CDR3 is built from 16 residues. The J segment lost 4 bases and the V segment lost 5 bases, leaving 10 bases of the junction unmatched. In germline, CDR1 is SGHTA, CDR2 FQGNSA. CDR3 in DNA: TGTGCCAGCAGCCTACCGGGACTAGGACCATACAATGAGCAGTTCTTC. Translation: CASSLPGLGPYNEQFF.

J is TRBJ2-3 and V is TRBV3-1; 11 nucleotides align to TRBD2. Germline trimming cut 0 bases from V and 3 bases from J; bases unmatched to any gene: 2. From germline, CDR1 is LGHDT and CDR2 YNNKEL (reference sequence). The CDR3 is 16 residues long. The CDR3 loop is CASSQDASGGTDTQYF. CDR3 coding DNA: TGTGCCAGCAGCCAAGACGCTAGCGGGGGGACAGATACGCAGTATTTT.

This clonotype was observed a handful of times. J is TRBJ2-5 and V is TRBV11-2, with TRBD2 matching 10 bases. The CDR3 runs to 15 residues. Unmatched junction bases numbered 7, after V lost 5 bases and J lost 4 bases. Germline V gene lookup returns CDR1 SGHAT and CDR2 FQNNGV. CDR3 region: CASSPLAGALETQYF. The CDR3 DNA sequence: TGTGCCAGCAGCCCGCTAGCGGGAGCCCTAGAGACCCAGTACTTC.

CDR3 region: CSVEGQSRRYNEQFF. CDR3 bases: TGCAGCGTTGAAGGTCAGAGCAGGCGGTACAATGAGCAGTTCTTC. This sequence joins TRBV29-1 and TRBJ2-1; D is unresolved. The ends were cut back, 1 base at V and 4 bases at J, with 14 bases in the middle. The germline V gene has CDR1 SQVTM and CDR2 ANQGSEA. The CDR3 extends over 15 amino acids.

This clonotype was recorded only once. The V and J genes are TRBV2 and TRBJ2-7, with D possibly matching TRBD1 (6 bases). The V end lost 5 bases, the J end lost 8 bases, and 16 bases lay between the germline ends. The germline V gene has CDR1 SNHLY and CDR2 FYNNEI. This CDR3 region has 13 residues. The CDR3 region is CASSPDSLYKQYF. CDR3 DNA: TGTGCCAGCAGTCCGGACAGCCTATACAAGCAGTACTTC.

This clonotype was recorded at least ten times. V is TRBV29-1 and J is TRBJ1-4; tentatively, D is TRBD1 (5 bases). V was pared by 6 bases and J by 6 bases, with 14 bases between. The CDR3 is 13 residues long. Per the germline V gene, CDR1 is SQVTM and CDR2 is ANQGSEA. CDR3 nucleotide sequence: TGCAGCGTAATACGGCGGGGGGATGAAAAACTGTTTTTT. This encodes CSVIRRGDEKLFF.

The V and J genes are TRBV7-6 and TRBJ2-5, with 8 positions matching TRBD1. The tail of the sequence fits TRBJ2-1 better, so the J call may be wrong. The CDR3 spans 15 residues. CDR1 and CDR2 from the germline V gene are SGHVS and FNYEAQ. The CDR3 region has the DNA TGTGCCAGCAGCCAAGACAGGGGAAGTGACAATGAGCAGTTCTTC. It translates to CASSQDRGSDNEQFF.

The sample holds many counts of this clonotype. The V and J genes are TRBV7-8 and TRBJ2-5; D is unclear. CDR1 is SGHVS, CDR2 FQNEAQ, per germline. The CDR3 runs 15 residues. V shed 4 bases and J shed 0 bases, with 12 bases lying between them. The CDR3 is CASSSLGWYQETQYF. The CDR3 nucleotides read TGTGCCAGCAGCTCCTTGGGATGGTACCAAGAGACCCAGTACTTC. Supplemented by reference TRBV7-8 and TRBJ2-5, the full variable domain reads GAGVSQSPRYKVAKRGQDVALRCDPISGHVSLFWYQQALGQGPEFLTYFQNEAQLDKSGLPSDRFFAERPEGSVSTLKIQRTQQEDSAVYLCASSSLGWYQETQYFGPGTRLLVL.

This chain joins TRBV7-9 and TRBJ1-4; TRBD1 is a possible D gene (6 bases). The CDR3 consists of 14 residues. Germline V gene lookup returns CDR1 SEHNR and CDR2 FQNEAQ (reference sequence). Trimming removed 5 bases from V and 2 bases from J, with 9 bases in between. The CDR3 coding sequence is TGTGCCAGCAGCCAGGACAGCACTAATGAAAAACTGTTTTTT. Its translation: CASSQDSTNEKLFF.

This clonotype was recorded a few times. The rearrangement links TRBV6-2 or TRBV6-3 to TRBJ1-1, with 10 bases fitting TRBD1. J gave up 0 bases and V 6 bases, and 16 bases lay outside the gene matches. The CDR3 extends over 19 amino acids. Germline CDR1 is MNHEY and CDR2 is SVGEGT. The CDR3 nucleotides are TGTGCCAGCAGCCCTCATCGACAGGGGGCCAAGACCTTGAACACTGAAGCTTTCTTT. Residues: CASSPHRQGAKTLNTEAFF.

This clonotype was seen just once. The chain recombines TRBV5-6 with TRBJ2-3; maybe TRBD2 (5 bases). Trimming removed 2 bases from V and 0 bases from J, with 16 bases in between. This CDR3 has 17 amino acids. Germline CDR1 SGHDT, CDR2 YYEEEE. CDR3 nucleotides: TGTGCCAGCAGCTTATCCACTCATTGGACTAGCACAGATACGCAGTATTTT. It codes for CASSLSTHWTSTDTQYF.

This clonotype was counted many times. The chain carries TRBV6-2 or TRBV6-3 and TRBJ2-1, with D possibly TRBD2 on 5 matching bases. This CDR3 is 14 amino acids long. Deletions cut 5 bases from V and 3 bases from J, with 11 bases between. Germline V CDR1 and CDR2: MNHEY, SVGEGT. CDR3 nucleotide sequence: TGTGCCAGCAGTCCAGAGGGTGGCTACAATGAGCAGTTCTTC. Translating gives CASSPEGGYNEQFF.

The gene calls are TRBV4-1 and TRBJ1-2; D is unclear. CDR3 size: 14 residues. The ends were cut back, 1 base at V and 6 bases at J, with 12 bases in the middle. The germline V gene has CDR1 MGHRA and CDR2 YSYEKL. Here the CDR3 reads CASSQARVWDGYTF. CDR3 nucleotides: TGCGCCAGCAGCCAAGCGCGGGTATGGGATGGCTACACCTTC.